Listed here is a single TCR beta chain. The data stem from a study of T cell changes during pregnancy in multiple sclerosis. V was pared by 0 bases and J by 0 bases, with 11 bases between. This CDR3 spans 17 amino acids. Per the germline V gene, CDR1 is SGHNT and CDR2 is YENEEA. The repertoire was sequenced with immunoSEQ multiplex PCR; TCRdb's copy has only in-frame clones and lacks some. The sample shows approximately 27,000 clones, around 90% of them seen only once. V is TRBV11-3 and J is TRBJ2-2; TRBD2 is a possible D gene (6 bases). The sequenced sample was CD4+ T cells from peripheral blood mononuclear cells, obtained in the first trimester of pregnancy. This sequence was found in a female donor with multiple sclerosis, enrolled in a pregnancy study. The CDR3: CASSLDRLAANTGELFF. CDR3 coding DNA: TGTGCCAGCAGCTTAGATCGTTTAGCGGCGAACACCGGGGAGCTGTTTTTT.